The 2 T cell receptor beta chains below were found in one sample sequenced in a study of vaccination effects on CD4 cells after COVID-19. Their recognized antigens are unknown. The table came from immunoSEQ multiplex PCR; TCRdb's copy has only in-frame clones and leaves some out. Here the sample spans more than 35,000 clones, roughly 82% being singletons. Isolating CD4+ T cells followed around nine days of culture. Sample: CD4+ T cells from PBMCs cultured without peptide, taken before COVID-19 vaccination. The source of these receptors is a human donor who received a COVID-19 vaccine.

V is TRBV28 and J is TRBJ2-3; 12 bases agree with TRBD2. Germline-derived CDR1 and CDR2 are MDHEN and SYDVKM. The CDR3 sequence is 17 residues long. Unmatched junction bases numbered 9, after V lost 8 bases and J lost 0 bases. The CDR3 DNA follows: TGTGCCAGCCCCTCTAGCGGGGGGGCAACTAGCACAGATACGCAGTATTTT. Protein product: CASPSSGGATSTDTQYF.

V gene TRBV24-1 combines with J gene TRBJ2-2, with D perhaps being TRBD1 or TRBD2 (5 bases each). The V gene's germline CDR1 is KGHDR and CDR2 SFDVKD. Trimming cost V 6 bases and J 0 bases, with 10 bases left between them. The CDR3 runs 15 residues. CDR3 sequence: CATSIGTANTGELFF. CDR3 in DNA: TGTGCCACCAGTATAGGGACCGCGAACACCGGGGAGCTGTTTTTT.